The 17 T cell receptor beta chains in this list originate from one sample, sequenced in a study of response to subunit inactivated influenza vaccine. Each CDR3 protein is one row after TCRdb ran MiXCR on the RT-PCR reads. In the table there are over 450,000 distinct CDR3 sequences, approximately 13% of which are singletons. Sequences were derived from PBMCs from blood, sampled about 40 days after vaccination. These receptors originate from a man over 45 who received an inactivated influenza vaccine.

This clonotype turned up a few times. This chain joins TRBV27 and TRBJ2-5; maybe TRBD1 (6 bases). The V end was cut by 2 bases, the J end by 4 bases, with 14 bases between. Germline-derived CDR1 and CDR2 are MNHEY and SMNVEV (reference sequence). CDR3 size: 15 residues. The CDR3 protein is CASSLSYRAGETQYF. CDR3 in DNA: TGTGCCAGCAGTTTAAGTTACAGGGCTGGAGAGACCCAGTACTTC.

The chain is built from TRBV7-2 and TRBJ2-5, with D tentatively TRBD2 (6 bases). In germline, CDR1 is SGHTA, CDR2 FQGNSA. CDR3 length: 14 residues. The germline V and J ends were trimmed by 2 bases and 2 bases, with 9 bases remaining between them. The CDR3 region has the DNA TGTGCCAGCAGCTTAAGCGGGCATCAAGAGACCCAGTACTTC. Amino acid sequence: CASSLSGHQETQYF. The variable domain in full, with the rest retrieved from reference TRBV7-2 and TRBJ2-5, is GAGVSQSPSNKVTEKGKDVELRCDPISGHTALYWYRQSLGQGLEFLIYFQGNSAPDKSGLPSDRFSAERTGGSVSTLTIQRTQQEDSAVYLCASSLSGHQETQYFGPGTRLLVL.

The V call is TRBV7-2, the J call TRBJ2-4, with a tentative D call TRBD2 (5 bases). Trimming stripped 2 bases from V and 9 bases from J, with 14 bases between. The CDR3 runs 14 residues. Germline CDR1 is SGHTA and CDR2 is FQGNSA. The CDR3 DNA reads TGTGCCAGCAGCTTAAAGTTCGCCGAGGGCATTCAGTACTTC. Amino acid sequence: CASSLKFAEGIQYF.

This clonotype was detected only a few times. This chain joins TRBV6-1 and TRBJ2-7; D is perhaps TRBD2 (6 bases). V was pared by 1 base and J by 3 bases, with 10 bases between. The CDR3 totals 14 residues. Germline lookup yields CDR1 MNHNS and CDR2 SASEGT. Here the CDR3 DNA reads TGTGCCAGCAGTGAAGTTGGGGGGAGCTACGAGCAGTACTTC. Protein sequence: CASSEVGGSYEQYF.

This chain connects TRBV20-1 to TRBJ2-3; 10 nucleotides align to TRBD2. This CDR3 is 12 amino acids long. V gave up 3 bases and J gave up 6 bases; unmatched junction bases: 0. The germline CDR1 and CDR2 sequences are DFQATT and SNEGSKA (reference sequence). CDR3 region: CSARGLADTQYF. Written as DNA, the CDR3 is TGCAGTGCTAGGGGACTAGCGGATACGCAGTATTTT.

This clonotype was seen only a few times. The CDR3: CASSRGTDSSYNEQFF. DNA for the CDR3: TGCGCCAGCAGCCGGGGGACGGATAGCTCCTACAATGAGCAGTTCTTC. J is TRBJ2-1 and V is TRBV5-1, with TRBD2 as a possible D gene (6 bases). Trimming removed 4 bases at V and 0 bases at J, with 14 bases between. The CDR3 totals 16 residues. The germline CDR1 and CDR2 sequences are SGHRS and YFSETQ.

The DNA of the CDR3 is TGCGCCAGCAGGGACCGTTTAGCGGGGGCCCCCCCCAATGAGCAGTTCTTC. The encoded protein is CASRDRLAGAPPNEQFF. The rearrangement links TRBV5-1 to TRBJ2-1; 9 bases map to TRBD2. The V gene end was trimmed by 5 bases and the J gene end by 6 bases; junction bases not matched to a gene: 15. The CDR3 contains 17 residues. Germline loops: CDR1 SGHRS, CDR2 YFSETQ.

The sample holds a few counts of this clonotype. The rearrangement uses TRBV20-1 and TRBJ2-5, with D perhaps matching TRBD1 (6 bases). The CDR3 length is 14 residues. Deletions cut 0 bases from V and 4 bases from J, with 12 bases between. Germline CDR1 reads DFQATT; CDR2 reads SNEGSKA (reference sequence). CDR3 in DNA: TGCAGTGCTAGAGATCAGGGCAGGGGAGAGACCCAGTACTTC. This sequence encodes CSARDQGRGETQYF.

This clonotype was seen more than once but under ten times. The V and J genes are TRBV12-3 or TRBV12-4 and TRBJ2-2; D unclear. Trimming cost V 1 base and J 3 bases, with 9 bases left between them. CDR3 length: 15 amino acids. The CDR3 DNA is TGTGCCAGCAGTTTAGAGCCCCAATACACCGGGGAGCTGTTTTTT. It translates to CASSLEPQYTGELFF.

This chain joins TRBV19 and TRBJ1-1, with 8 bases aligning to TRBD1. J gave up 4 bases and V 6 bases, and 7 bases lay outside the gene matches. The CDR3 loop spans 14 amino acids. From germline, CDR1 is LNHDA and CDR2 SQIVND (reference sequence). As DNA, the CDR3 is TGTGCCAGTAGCCCAGGGGGCAGTCTCACTGAAGCTTTCTTT. This translates into CASSPGGSLTEAFF.

This clonotype was seen ten or more times. The chain joins TRBV6-5 to TRBJ2-5; D may be TRBD2 (6 bases). There are 14 residues in the CDR3. Germline V gene data show CDR1 as MNHEY and CDR2 as SVGAGI. Trimming took 2 bases from V and 2 from J, leaving 9 bases between them. The CDR3 DNA reads TGTGCCAGCAGTTACCGACTAGAACAAGAGACCCAGTACTTC. The encoded protein is CASSYRLEQETQYF.

This clonotype has at least ten counts. The chain uses TRBV27 and TRBJ2-7, with 11 bases that match TRBD1. Germline lookup yields CDR1 MNHEY and CDR2 SMNVEV (reference sequence). This CDR3 is built from 14 residues. Trimming at V came to 4 bases and at J to 4 bases, leaving 3 bases not matched to a gene. The CDR3 DNA is TGTGCCAGCAGTTGGGGACAGGGGGGGTACGAGCAGTACTTC. It encodes CASSWGQGGYEQYF.

J is TRBJ2-3 and V is TRBV11-3; D not certain. Trimming took off 5 bases at V and 2 bases at J, with 17 bases between the two ends. Germline CDR1 and CDR2: SGHNT and YENEEA. The CDR3 sequence is 16 residues long. The CDR3 reads CASSISTKPATDTQYF. The CDR3 DNA reads TGTGCCAGCAGCATATCGACAAAACCCGCCACAGATACGCAGTATTTT.

The chain is built from TRBV6-5 and TRBJ2-3, with D unclear. The germline V gene has CDR1 MNHEY and CDR2 SVGAGI. The CDR3 runs 15 residues. V lost 0 bases and J 1 base, leaving 8 bases between the germline ends. Written as DNA, the CDR3 is TGTGCCAGCAGTTACTCGGGCGCCCGCACAGATACGCAGTATTTT. Its protein product is CASSYSGARTDTQYF.

V is TRBV7-2 and J is TRBJ2-5; unclear D gene. Germline assignment: CDR1 SGHTA and CDR2 FQGNSA. The CDR3 sequence is 13 residues long. Trimming took off 7 bases at V and 2 bases at J, with 11 bases between the two ends. The DNA of the CDR3 is TGTGCCAGCAAGGTATTCTCGCAAGAGACCCAGTACTTC. This sequence encodes CASKVFSQETQYF.

This clonotype was recorded a few times. This chain joins TRBV20-1 and TRBJ1-5; D is uncertain. Deletions cut 3 bases from V and 3 bases from J, with 15 bases between. Per germline, CDR1 DFQATT and CDR2 SNEGSKA (reference sequence). This CDR3 spans 15 amino acids. The CDR3 region is CSASQSLSFNQPQHF. The DNA for the CDR3 is TGCAGTGCTAGTCAATCACTCAGTTTCAATCAGCCCCAGCATTTT.

This clonotype was observed a few times. The chain carries TRBV20-1 and TRBJ2-5; D is uncertain. Germline-derived CDR1 and CDR2 are DFQATT and SNEGSKA (reference sequence). The CDR3 consists of 11 residues. V dropped 3 bases and J dropped 9 bases, with 11 bases sitting between them. CDR3 DNA: TGCAGTGCTAGGAGAGGAGCCTCCCAGTACTTC. It encodes CSARRGASQYF.